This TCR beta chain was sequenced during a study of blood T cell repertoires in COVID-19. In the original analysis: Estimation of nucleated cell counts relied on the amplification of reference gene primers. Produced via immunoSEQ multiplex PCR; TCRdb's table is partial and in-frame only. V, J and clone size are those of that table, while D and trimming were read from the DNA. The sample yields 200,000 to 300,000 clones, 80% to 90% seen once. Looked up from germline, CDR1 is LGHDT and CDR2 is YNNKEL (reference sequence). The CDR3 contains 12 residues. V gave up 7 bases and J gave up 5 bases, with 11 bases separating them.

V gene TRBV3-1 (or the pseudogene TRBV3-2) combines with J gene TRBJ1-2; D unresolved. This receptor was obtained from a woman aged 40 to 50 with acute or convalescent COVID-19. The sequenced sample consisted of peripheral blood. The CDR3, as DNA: TGTGCCAGCACCCTAGGCGGTTATGGCTACACCTTC. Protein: CASTLGGYGYTF.